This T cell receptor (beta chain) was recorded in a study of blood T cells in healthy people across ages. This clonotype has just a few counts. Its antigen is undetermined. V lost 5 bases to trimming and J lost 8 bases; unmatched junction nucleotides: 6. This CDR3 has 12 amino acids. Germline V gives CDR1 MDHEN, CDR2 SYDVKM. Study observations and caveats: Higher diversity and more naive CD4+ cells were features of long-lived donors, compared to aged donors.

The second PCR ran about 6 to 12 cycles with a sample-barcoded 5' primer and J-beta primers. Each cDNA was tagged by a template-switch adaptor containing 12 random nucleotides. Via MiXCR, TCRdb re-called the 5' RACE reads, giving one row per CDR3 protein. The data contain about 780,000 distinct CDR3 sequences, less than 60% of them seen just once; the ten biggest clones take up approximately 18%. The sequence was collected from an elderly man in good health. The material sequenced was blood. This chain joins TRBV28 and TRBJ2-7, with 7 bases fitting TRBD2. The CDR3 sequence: CASSGSGPQQYF. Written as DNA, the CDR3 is TGTGCCAGCAGTGGTAGCGGGCCCCAGCAGTACTTC.